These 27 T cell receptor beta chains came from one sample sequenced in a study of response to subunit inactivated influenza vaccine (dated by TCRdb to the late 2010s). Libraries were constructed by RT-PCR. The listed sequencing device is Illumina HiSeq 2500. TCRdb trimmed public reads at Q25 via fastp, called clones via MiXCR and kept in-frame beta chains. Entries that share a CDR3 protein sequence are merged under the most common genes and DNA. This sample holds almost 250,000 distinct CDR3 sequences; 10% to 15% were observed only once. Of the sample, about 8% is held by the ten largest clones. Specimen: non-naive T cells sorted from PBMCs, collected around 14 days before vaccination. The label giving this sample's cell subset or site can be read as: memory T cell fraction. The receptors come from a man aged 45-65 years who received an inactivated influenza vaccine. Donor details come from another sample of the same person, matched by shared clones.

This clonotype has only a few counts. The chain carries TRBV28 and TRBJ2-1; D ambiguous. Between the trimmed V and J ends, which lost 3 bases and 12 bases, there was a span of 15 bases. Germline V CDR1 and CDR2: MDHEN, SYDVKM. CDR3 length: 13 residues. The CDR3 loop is CASSLTARIGQFF. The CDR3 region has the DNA TGTGCCAGCAGTTTGACCGCAAGAATCGGGCAGTTCTTC. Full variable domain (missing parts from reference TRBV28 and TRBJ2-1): DVKVTQSSRYLVKRTGEKVFLECVQDMDHENMFWYRQDPGLGLRLIYFSYDVKMKEKGDIPEGYSVSREKKERFSLILESASTNQTSMYLCASSLTARIGQFFGPGTRLTVL.

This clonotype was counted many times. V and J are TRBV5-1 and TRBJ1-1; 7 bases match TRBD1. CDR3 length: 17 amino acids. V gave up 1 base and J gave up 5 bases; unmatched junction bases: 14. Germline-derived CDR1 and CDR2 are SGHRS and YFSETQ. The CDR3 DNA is TGCGCCAGCAGCTTGACTTTGGACAGGAAAAGGGGGACTGAAGCTTTCTTT. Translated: CASSLTLDRKRGTEAFF.

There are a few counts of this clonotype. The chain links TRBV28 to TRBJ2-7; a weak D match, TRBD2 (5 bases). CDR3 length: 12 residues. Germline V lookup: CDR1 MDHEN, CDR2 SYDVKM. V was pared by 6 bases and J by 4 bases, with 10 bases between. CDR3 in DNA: TGTGCCAGCAGGCTCGGGGAGTACGAGCAGTACTTC. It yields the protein CASRLGEYEQYF.

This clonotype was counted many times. CDR3 sequence reads: CASSAVAWGTEAFF. The CDR3 nucleotides are TGTGCCAGCAGCGCCGTCGCGTGGGGGACTGAAGCTTTCTTT. This chain links TRBV11-2 with TRBJ1-1; D is possibly TRBD1 (5 bases). The germline V and J ends were trimmed by 5 bases and 5 bases, with 15 bases remaining between them. The germline V gene encodes CDR1 SGHAT and CDR2 FQNNGV. The CDR3 sequence is 14 residues long.

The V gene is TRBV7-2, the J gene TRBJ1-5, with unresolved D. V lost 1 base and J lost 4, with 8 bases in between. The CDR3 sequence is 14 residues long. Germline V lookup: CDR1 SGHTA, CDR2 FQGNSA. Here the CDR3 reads CASSLGALNQPQHF. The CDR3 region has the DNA TGTGCCAGCAGCTTAGGAGCCCTAAATCAGCCCCAGCATTTT.

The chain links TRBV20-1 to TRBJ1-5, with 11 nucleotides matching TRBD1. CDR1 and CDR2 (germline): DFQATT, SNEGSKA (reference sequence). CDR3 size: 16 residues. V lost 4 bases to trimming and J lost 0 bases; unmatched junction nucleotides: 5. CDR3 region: CSATPGQGVSNQPQHF. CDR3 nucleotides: TGCAGTGCTACACCGGGACAGGGGGTTAGCAATCAGCCCCAGCATTTT.

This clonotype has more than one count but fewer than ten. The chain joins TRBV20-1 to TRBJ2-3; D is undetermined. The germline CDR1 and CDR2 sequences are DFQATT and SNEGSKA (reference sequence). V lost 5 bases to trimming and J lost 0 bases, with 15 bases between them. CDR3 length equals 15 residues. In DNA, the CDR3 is TGCAGTGCTCCAGACCTCTCATCTAGCACAGATACGCAGTATTTT. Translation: CSAPDLSSSTDTQYF.

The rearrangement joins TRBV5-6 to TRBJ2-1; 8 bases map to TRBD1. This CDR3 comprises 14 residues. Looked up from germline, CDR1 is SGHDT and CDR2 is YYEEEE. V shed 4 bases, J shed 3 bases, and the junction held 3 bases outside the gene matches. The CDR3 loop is CASSGGQDYNEQFF. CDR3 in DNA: TGTGCCAGCAGCGGGGGACAGGACTACAATGAGCAGTTCTTC.

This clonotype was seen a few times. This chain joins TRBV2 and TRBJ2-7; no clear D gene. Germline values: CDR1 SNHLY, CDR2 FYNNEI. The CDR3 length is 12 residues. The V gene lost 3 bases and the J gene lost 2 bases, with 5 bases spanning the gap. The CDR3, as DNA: TGTGCCAGCAGTGATAGGGCCTACGAGCAGTACTTC. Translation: CASSDRAYEQYF.

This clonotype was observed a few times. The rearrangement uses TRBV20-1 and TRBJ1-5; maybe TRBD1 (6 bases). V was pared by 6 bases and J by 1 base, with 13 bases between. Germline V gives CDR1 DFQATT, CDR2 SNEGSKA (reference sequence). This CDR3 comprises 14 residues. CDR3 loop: CSAQRGESNQPQHF. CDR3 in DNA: TGCAGTGCCCAAAGGGGGGAGAGCAATCAGCCCCAGCATTTT.

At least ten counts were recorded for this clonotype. CDR3 in DNA: TGTGCCAGCAAACCGGGACAAAACACCGGGGAGCTGTTTTTT. This encodes CASKPGQNTGELFF. This chain uses TRBV2 with TRBJ2-2; D perhaps matches TRBD1 (6 bases). This CDR3 is built from 14 residues. CDR1 and CDR2 (germline): SNHLY, FYNNEI. Trimming removed 7 bases from V and 2 bases from J, with 11 bases in between.

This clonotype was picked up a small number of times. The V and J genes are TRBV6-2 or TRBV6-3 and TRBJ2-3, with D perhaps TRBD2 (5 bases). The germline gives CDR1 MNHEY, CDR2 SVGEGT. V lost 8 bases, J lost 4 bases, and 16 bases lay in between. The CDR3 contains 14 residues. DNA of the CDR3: TGTGCCAGCTGTGGATCGGTGGAGGCAGATACGCAGTATTTT. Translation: CASCGSVEADTQYF.

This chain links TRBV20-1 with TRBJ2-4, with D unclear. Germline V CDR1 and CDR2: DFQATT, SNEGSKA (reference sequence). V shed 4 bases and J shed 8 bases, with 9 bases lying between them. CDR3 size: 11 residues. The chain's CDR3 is CSATMKDIQYF. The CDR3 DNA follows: TGCAGTGCTACCATGAAGGACATTCAGTACTTC.

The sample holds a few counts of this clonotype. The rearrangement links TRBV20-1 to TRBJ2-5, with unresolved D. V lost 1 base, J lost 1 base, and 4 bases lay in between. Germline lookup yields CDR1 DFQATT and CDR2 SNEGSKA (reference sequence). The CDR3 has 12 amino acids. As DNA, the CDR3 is TGCAGTGCTAGAGTACTCCAAGAGACCCAGTACTTC. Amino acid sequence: CSARVLQETQYF.

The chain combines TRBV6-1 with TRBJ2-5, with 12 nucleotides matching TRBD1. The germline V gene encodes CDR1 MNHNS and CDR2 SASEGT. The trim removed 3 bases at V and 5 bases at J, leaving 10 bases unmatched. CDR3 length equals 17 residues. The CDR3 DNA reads TGTGCCAGCAGTGAGGCCCGGGACAGGGGGCCGAAGGAGACCCAGTACTTC. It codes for CASSEARDRGPKETQYF.

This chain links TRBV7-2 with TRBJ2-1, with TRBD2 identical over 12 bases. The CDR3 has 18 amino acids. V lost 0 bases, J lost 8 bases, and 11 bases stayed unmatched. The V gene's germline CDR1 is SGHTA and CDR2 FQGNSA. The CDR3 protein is CASSLARASGRASHEQFF. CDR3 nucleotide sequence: TGTGCCAGCAGCTTAGCGCGGGCTAGCGGGAGGGCTTCGCATGAGCAGTTCTTC.

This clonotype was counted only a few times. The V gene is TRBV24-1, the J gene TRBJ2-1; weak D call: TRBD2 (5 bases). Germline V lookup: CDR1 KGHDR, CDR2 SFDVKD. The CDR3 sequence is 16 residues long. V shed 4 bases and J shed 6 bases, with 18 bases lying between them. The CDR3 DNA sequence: TGTGCCACCAGTGAACCCATAGGCGGGTTAGTCAATGAGCAGTTCTTC. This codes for CATSEPIGGLVNEQFF.

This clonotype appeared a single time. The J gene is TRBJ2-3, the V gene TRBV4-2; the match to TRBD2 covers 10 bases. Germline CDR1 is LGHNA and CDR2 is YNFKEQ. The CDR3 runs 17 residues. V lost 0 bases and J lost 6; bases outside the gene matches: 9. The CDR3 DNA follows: TGTGCCAGCAGCCAAGAAAGAAGGCTAGCGGGGGCGGATACGCAGTATTTT. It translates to CASSQERRLAGADTQYF.

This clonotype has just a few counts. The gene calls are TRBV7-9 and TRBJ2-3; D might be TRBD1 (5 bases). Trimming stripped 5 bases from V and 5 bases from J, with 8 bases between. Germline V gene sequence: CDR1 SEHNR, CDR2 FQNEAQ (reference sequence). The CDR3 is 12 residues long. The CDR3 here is CASSPRGDTQYF. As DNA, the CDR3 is TGTGCCAGCAGCCCAAGGGGAGATACGCAGTATTTT.

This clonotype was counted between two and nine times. The CDR3 loop is CASSLGQGMGPQHF. DNA of the CDR3: TGTGCCAGCAGTTTGGGACAGGGGATGGGGCCCCAGCATTTT. V usage is TRBV27 and J usage is TRBJ1-5; TRBD1 matches 10 bases. The V gene's germline CDR1 is MNHEY and CDR2 SMNVEV (reference sequence). This CDR3 contains 14 residues. The V and J ends lost 3 bases and 9 bases, in that order; junction bases with no gene match: 5.

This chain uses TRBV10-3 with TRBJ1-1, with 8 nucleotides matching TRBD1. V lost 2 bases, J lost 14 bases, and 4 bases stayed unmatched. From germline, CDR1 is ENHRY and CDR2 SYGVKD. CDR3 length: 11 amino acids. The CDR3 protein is CAISEDRGIFF. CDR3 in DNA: TGTGCCATCAGTGAGGACAGGGGCATCTTCTTT.

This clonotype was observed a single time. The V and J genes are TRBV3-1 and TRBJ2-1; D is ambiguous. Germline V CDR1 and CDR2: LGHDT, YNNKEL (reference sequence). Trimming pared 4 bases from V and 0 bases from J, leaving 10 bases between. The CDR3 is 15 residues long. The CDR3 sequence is CASSLTQSSYNEQFF. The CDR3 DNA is TGTGCCAGCAGCCTGACCCAAAGCTCCTACAATGAGCAGTTCTTC.

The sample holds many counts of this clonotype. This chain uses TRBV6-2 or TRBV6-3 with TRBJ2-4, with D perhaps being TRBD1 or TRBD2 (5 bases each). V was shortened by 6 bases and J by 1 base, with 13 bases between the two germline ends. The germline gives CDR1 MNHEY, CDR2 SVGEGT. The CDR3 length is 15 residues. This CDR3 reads CASSTSGAAKNIQYF. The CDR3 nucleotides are TGTGCCAGCAGCACCTCCGGGGCCGCCAAAAACATTCAGTACTTC.

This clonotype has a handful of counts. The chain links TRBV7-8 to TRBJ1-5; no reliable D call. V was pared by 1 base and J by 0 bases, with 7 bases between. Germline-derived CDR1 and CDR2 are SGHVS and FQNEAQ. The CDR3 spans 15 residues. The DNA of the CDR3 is TGTGCCAGCAGCTTAGTTGGGAATAGCAATCAGCCCCAGCATTTT. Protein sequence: CASSLVGNSNQPQHF.

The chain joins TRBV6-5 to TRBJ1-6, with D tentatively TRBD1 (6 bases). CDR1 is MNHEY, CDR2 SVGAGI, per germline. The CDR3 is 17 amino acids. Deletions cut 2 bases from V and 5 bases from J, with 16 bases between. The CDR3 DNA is TGTGCCAGCAGTTACGGAACCGGGACAACTCATAATTCACCCCTCCACTTT. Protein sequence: CASSYGTGTTHNSPLHF.

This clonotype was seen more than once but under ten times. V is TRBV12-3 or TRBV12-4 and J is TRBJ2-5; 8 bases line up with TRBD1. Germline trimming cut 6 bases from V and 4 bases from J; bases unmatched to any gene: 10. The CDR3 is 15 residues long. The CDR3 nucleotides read TGTGCCAGCAGCCCTAGCCAGGGGGCGCGAGAGACCCAGTACTTC. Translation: CASSPSQGARETQYF.

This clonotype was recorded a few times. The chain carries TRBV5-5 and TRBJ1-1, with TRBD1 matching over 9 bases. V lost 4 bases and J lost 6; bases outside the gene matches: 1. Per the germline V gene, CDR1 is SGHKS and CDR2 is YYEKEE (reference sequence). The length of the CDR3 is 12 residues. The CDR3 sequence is CASSRTGAEAFF. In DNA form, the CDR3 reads TGTGCCAGCAGCCGGACAGGGGCTGAAGCTTTCTTT. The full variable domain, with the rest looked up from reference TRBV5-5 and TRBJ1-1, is DAGVTQSPTHLIKTRGQQVTLRCSPISGHKSVSWYQQVLGQGPQFIFQYYEKEERGRGNFPDRFSARQFPNYSSELNVNALLLGDSALYLCASSRTGAEAFFGQGTRLTVV.